This TCR beta chain was identified during a study of T-cell memory formation after mild COVID-19 (dated by TCRdb to about 2021). Broadly, across the study: TCR sequence clusters from the two donors were largely donor specific. Longitudinal TCRalpha and TCRbeta repertoire sequencing tracked T-cell clones expanding and contracting after mild COVID-19 in two donors. Two young, previously healthy adult volunteers, one female and one male, were included in the cohort.

The sequencer was an Illumina NovaSeq 6000. Using 5'RACE with constant-segment primers, TCRalpha and TCRbeta cDNA libraries were constructed, with sample barcodes and unique molecular identifiers added in the process. Trizol reagent was used to extract RNA from every sample. Libraries were amplified in two PCR steps, with a second sample barcode and Illumina TruSeq adapters added in the second step. Libraries were sequenced on an Illumina NovaSeq with 2 x 150 bp paired-end reads. The original methods were these. Reads were demultiplexed and collapsed into UMI-guided consensus sequences with migec v1.2.7. With mixcr v2.1.11, UMI consensuses were aligned to TRA and TRB V and J templates and assembled into clonotypes. Clonotypes were classified as expanded or contracted when called significant by both edgeR and NoisET, with noise models trained on biological replicates. edgeR calls used a false discovery rate-adjusted p below 0.01 and a log2 fold-change threshold of 1. As an exploratory analysis of dynamics, PCA with hierarchical clustering was applied to max-normalized trajectories of the 1000 most abundant clonotypes. Each responding clone was given a CD4 or CD8 phenotype based on the CD4+ and CD8+ repertoires, which had been sequenced separately. TCRdb cleaned the public reads at Q25 with fastp, built clones with MiXCR and kept in-frame beta chains. Under each unique CDR3 protein, matching rows form one entry showing the most common genes and DNA. The V and J calls and clone size are TCRdb's, not the authors'. Counted in this sample were under 300,000 distinct CDR3 sequences; approximately 9% of them appeared once. The top ten clones comprise approximately 20% of the sample.

At the junction V is shortened by 0 bases and J by 0 bases, with 11 bases in between. CDR1 and CDR2 are read off the germline V gene as SGDLS and YYNGEE. From the cysteine through the phenylalanine, the CDR3 covers 16 amino acids. The DNA shown is the 48-base CDR3, in frame from base 1. Ficoll-Paque density gradient centrifugation was used to isolate PBMCs. Overall study outcomes, separate from this receptor: Some responding clones were found in pre-infection memory, which suggests that pre-existing cross-reactive memory T cells took part in the SARS-CoV-2 response. SARS-CoV-2 specificity of the second-wave clones peaking on day 37 was not confirmed. Contracting CD4+ clones appeared mostly in the CM and EM memory subsets, whereas CD8+ clones were enriched in EMRA. Only two mild cases were covered in the study, and larger cohorts including severe cases with pre-infection samples were considered necessary. Balanced CD4/CD8 phenotypes were observed for clones contracting from day 15 to 85, whereas a bias towards CD4+ was observed for a second wave of clones expanding from day 15 to 37.

This clonotype has more than one count but fewer than ten. This clone's antigen is unknown. Nothing much larger sits one base from this clone, and base qualities are not available. Sequencing used PBMCs or a T cell subset sorted from them (not recorded which). The receptor was isolated from a man aged 18 to 35 who had mild COVID-19 (a few samples of this study predate the infection). The sample titles of this study are shuffled in the database, so cell type and time point are left out; the donor was told from shared clones. The chain joins TRBV9 to TRBJ2-3, with the D assignment possibly TRBD1 or TRBD2, given 6 matching bases for each. The nucleotide sequence reads TGTGCCAGCAGCGTAGAGGGGGAGGAGAGCACAGATACGCAGTATTTT. This encodes CASSVEGEESTDTQYF.